One sample yielded the 29 T cell receptor beta chains listed below, sequenced in a study of blood T cell repertoires in COVID-19. Profiled with immunoSEQ multiplex PCR; TCRdb holds only in-frame clones, not every one. This repertoire shows 250,000 to 350,000 clones, about four fifths found once; its top ten account for roughly 1.2%. The source material was peripheral blood. The source of these receptors is a woman aged 45-59 years with acute or convalescent COVID-19.

This rearrangement joins TRBV19 to TRBJ1-1, with 8 bases aligning to TRBD1. The CDR3 extends over 15 amino acids. The J segment lost 4 bases and the V segment lost 7 bases, leaving 11 bases of the junction unmatched. Germline values: CDR1 LNHDA, CDR2 SQIVND (reference sequence). CDR3 nucleotides: TGTGCCAGTATGATCCCAGGGGGCTTGGGCACTGAAGCTTTCTTT. It translates to CASMIPGGLGTEAFF.

J is TRBJ1-2 and V is TRBV12-3 or TRBV12-4; D not resolved. The CDR3 extends over 12 amino acids. V was clipped by 5 bases and J by 4 bases, with 8 bases between them. This CDR3 reads CASSPGIYGYTF. The CDR3 DNA reads TGTGCCAGCAGTCCCGGTATCTATGGCTACACCTTC.

The chain links TRBV19 to TRBJ1-5; the match to TRBD1 covers 9 bases. Trimming took 3 bases from V and 8 from J; bases not matched to a gene: 5. In germline, CDR1 is LNHDA, CDR2 SQIVND (reference sequence). This CDR3 has 14 residues. The CDR3 loop reads CASSMRQGDKPQHF. Here the CDR3 DNA reads TGTGCCAGTAGTATGCGACAGGGGGATAAGCCCCAGCATTTT.

The chain combines TRBV7-9 with TRBJ2-7; 10 nucleotides match TRBD1. The ends lost 0 bases at V and 4 bases at J; junction bases unmatched: 9. CDR3 length: 17 amino acids. Germline V gene lookup returns CDR1 SEHNR and CDR2 FQNEAQ (reference sequence). DNA for the CDR3: TGTGCCAGCAGCTTAGCGCTTGGGACAGGGGCCCTATACGAGCAGTACGTC. Residues: CASSLALGTGALYEQYV.

This chain connects TRBV10-1 to TRBJ1-5; 9 bases line up with TRBD1. Germline V gives CDR1 WNHNN, CDR2 SYGVQD (reference sequence). The CDR3 is 15 amino acids. Unmatched junction bases numbered 4, after V lost 3 bases and J lost 4 bases. CDR3 sequence (DNA): TGCGCCAGCAGTGACTATGACAGGGGGAATCAGCCCCAGCATTTT. Translated, it gives CASSDYDRGNQPQHF.

The rearrangement uses TRBV5-4 and TRBJ2-3; possibly TRBD2 for D (6 bases). Per germline, CDR1 SGHNT and CDR2 YYREEE (reference sequence). This CDR3 contains 15 residues. With 3 bases removed from V and 4 bases from J, the gap between germline ends came to 15 bases. The DNA for the CDR3 is TGTGCCAGCAGCTGGGATTCCTCGGGAGCAGATACGCAGTATTTT. Amino acids: CASSWDSSGADTQYF. The full variable domain, its missing parts supplied by reference TRBV5-4 and TRBJ2-3, is ETGVTQSPTHLIKTRGQQVTLRCSSQSGHNTVSWYQQALGQGPQFIFQYYREEENGRGNFPPRFSGLQFPNYSSELNVNALELDDSALYLCASSWDSSGADTQYFGPGTRLTVL.

This clone was counted many times. The CDR3 nucleotides are TGCAGCGTTGTGGCAGTCCTCCCCCTTGAAGCTTTCTTT. It is translated as CSVVAVLPLEAFF. The chain is built from TRBV29-1 and TRBJ1-1, with D uncertain. The CDR3 runs to 13 residues. The V gene lost 4 bases and the J gene lost 7 bases, with 16 bases spanning the gap. Germline V lookup: CDR1 SQVTM, CDR2 ANQGSEA.

V and J are TRBV5-1 and TRBJ2-5; tentative D call: TRBD1 (5 bases). V was shortened by 3 bases and J by 0 bases, with 9 bases between the two germline ends. The CDR3 extends over 14 amino acids. Germline V gene lookup returns CDR1 SGHRS and CDR2 YFSETQ. CDR3 nucleotides: TGCGCCAGCAGCTCGGACACTCACCAAGAGACCCAGTACTTC. Amino acids: CASSSDTHQETQYF.

This clone has a single count. The V and J genes are TRBV7-2 and TRBJ2-2; 7 positions match TRBD1. Trimming removed 5 bases from V and 2 bases from J; junction bases left unmatched: 5. Germline CDR1 is SGHTA and CDR2 is FQGNSA. The CDR3 extends over 15 amino acids. In DNA, the CDR3 is TGTGCCAGCAGCCGGGACAGATATAACACCGGGGAGCTGTTTTTT. Protein product: CASSRDRYNTGELFF.

The rearrangement uses TRBV7-2 and TRBJ2-1, with D possibly being TRBD2 (5 bases). V lost 3 bases, J lost 8 bases, and 11 bases lay in between. Germline V gives CDR1 SGHTA, CDR2 FQGNSA. This CDR3 has 13 residues. CDR3 in amino acids: CASSFSRGHEQFF. The CDR3 DNA reads as TGTGCCAGCAGCTTTTCACGGGGTCATGAGCAGTTCTTC.

This chain links TRBV14 with TRBJ2-3; tentatively, D is TRBD2 (6 bases). The CDR3 has 19 amino acids. CDR1 and CDR2 (germline): SGHDN, FVKESK. Deletions cut 0 bases from V and 3 bases from J, with 22 bases between. The CDR3 sequence is CASSQERTGSMSGTDTQYF. In nucleotides, the CDR3 is TGTGCCAGCAGCCAAGAAAGGACCGGGAGCATGTCTGGAACAGATACGCAGTATTTT.

The rearrangement joins TRBV19 to TRBJ1-2; 10 bases fit TRBD1. V trimming: 1 base; J trimming: 4 bases; junction bases outside the gene matches: 3. The CDR3 is made up of 15 amino acids. Germline V CDR1 and CDR2: LNHDA, SQIVND (reference sequence). The chain's CDR3 is CASSIVGDRGYGYTF. In DNA form, the CDR3 reads TGTGCCAGTAGTATAGTTGGGGACAGGGGCTATGGCTACACCTTC.

The chain combines TRBV19 with TRBJ2-4; 8 nucleotides line up with TRBD2. V was pared by 7 bases and J by 4 bases, with 6 bases of the junction left unmatched. CDR1 is LNHDA and CDR2 is SQIVND in the germline V gene (reference sequence). The CDR3 is 14 amino acids. CDR3: CASKDSGDKNIQYF. CDR3 DNA sequence: TGTGCCAGTAAGGATAGCGGGGATAAAAACATTCAGTACTTC.

The sample holds one count of this clone. CDR3 coding DNA: TGTGCCAGCAGCCCCCCCCTAGCGGCTGTGGAGACCCAGTACTTC. Residues: CASSPPLAAVETQYF. V is TRBV11-2 and J is TRBJ2-5; TRBD2 aligns across 7 bases. The CDR3 contains 15 residues. V lost 5 bases and J lost 5; bases outside the gene matches: 11. CDR1 and CDR2 (germline): SGHAT, FQNNGV.

V gene TRBV27 combines with J gene TRBJ2-4; perhaps TRBD2 as D (5 bases). The V and J ends lost 5 bases and 8 bases respectively, with 16 bases between them. Germline values: CDR1 MNHEY, CDR2 SMNVEV (reference sequence). This CDR3 spans 14 amino acids. As DNA, the CDR3 is TGTGCCAGCAGTGTTTCTAGACGGGGAGACATTCAGTACTTC. Amino acids: CASSVSRRGDIQYF.

The chain has TRBV19 and TRBJ2-1; 13 nucleotides match TRBD2. The length of the CDR3 is 17 residues. Germline values: CDR1 LNHDA, CDR2 SQIVND (reference sequence). Unmatched junction bases numbered 12, after V lost 4 bases and J lost 9 bases. The CDR3, as DNA: TGTGCCAGTAGTAGGACCTCAGGACTAGCGGGAGTAGGTGAGCAGTTCTTC. It codes for CASSRTSGLAGVGEQFF.

This clone was counted between two and nine times. Other DNA sequences in the sample encode the same CDR3. The chain carries TRBV7-2 and TRBJ1-2; no firm D call. The CDR3 totals 12 residues. Germline CDR1 is SGHTA and CDR2 is FQGNSA. Trimming took off 1 base at V and 4 bases at J, with 4 bases between the two ends. The CDR3 reads CASSLDSYGYTF. CDR3 bases: TGTGCCAGCAGCTTAGATAGCTATGGCTACACCTTC.

This clone was picked up one time. The chain recombines TRBV21-1 with TRBJ2-7; TRBD2, the table's D call, lacks a check against the DNA. TRBV21-1 is marked as a pseudogene. This CDR3 spans 11 amino acids. CDR3 amino acids: CASSCGDEQYF. CDR3 in DNA: TGTGCCAGCAGCTGCGGGGACGAGCAGTACTTC.

This rearrangement joins TRBV5-1 to TRBJ2-2; D is perhaps TRBD2 (5 bases). Between the trimmed V and J ends, which lost 3 bases and 1 base, there was a span of 7 bases. The CDR3 has 14 residues. The germline CDR1 and CDR2 sequences are SGHRS and YFSETQ. CDR3 residues: CASSSGLNTGELFF. The CDR3 nucleotides read TGCGCCAGCAGCTCCGGACTGAACACCGGGGAGCTGTTTTTT.

The rearrangement links TRBV10-2 to TRBJ2-4; 7 nucleotides line up with TRBD1. CDR1 is WSHSY and CDR2 is SAAADI in the germline V gene. Trimming at V came to 2 bases and at J to 0 bases, leaving 13 bases not matched to a gene. The CDR3 is 19 amino acids. The CDR3 is CASSERPSRGLPAKNIQYF. Written as DNA, the CDR3 is TGCGCCAGCAGTGAGCGGCCGTCAAGGGGGCTACCAGCCAAAAACATTCAGTACTTC.

The chain combines TRBV28 with TRBJ2-1, with TRBD1 matching 9 bases. Losses at the gene ends were 4 bases for V and 10 bases for J; bases not matched to a gene: 20. Germline V lookup: CDR1 MDHEN, CDR2 SYDVKM. The CDR3 is 18 residues long. CDR3 DNA sequence: TGTGCCAGCAGTTCCCCGATTTCCCCCGGGACAGGGTTGTGGGAGCAGTTCTTC. Residues: CASSSPISPGTGLWEQFF.

V and J are TRBV4-2 and TRBJ1-4, with 7 bases identical to TRBD1. The trim removed 0 bases at V and 8 bases at J, leaving 6 bases unmatched. The CDR3 is 15 residues long. Germline CDR1 reads LGHNA; CDR2 reads YNFKEQ. The CDR3 protein is CASSQDPTGREKLFF. CDR3 DNA sequence: TGTGCCAGCAGCCAAGACCCGACAGGGAGGGAAAAACTGTTTTTT.

The chain recombines TRBV19 with TRBJ1-5, with 7 bases fitting TRBD1. Germline V lookup: CDR1 LNHDA, CDR2 SQIVND (reference sequence). The V gene end was trimmed by 2 bases and the J gene end by 6 bases; junction bases not matched to a gene: 10. This CDR3 spans 16 amino acids. The CDR3 nucleotides are TGTGCCAGTAGTATAACAACAGGGGTTGGTAGTCAGCCCCAGCATTTT. Amino acids: CASSITTGVGSQPQHF.

The DNA of the CDR3 is TGCGCCAGCAGTGATCCGGGGGAGGGATCACCCCTCCACTTT. It codes for CASSDPGEGSPLHF. This rearrangement joins TRBV10-1 to TRBJ1-6; D may be TRBD1 (5 bases). Germline V gene data show CDR1 as WNHNN and CDR2 as SYGVQD (reference sequence). Trimming shortened V by 3 bases and J by 10 bases, and 13 bases separated the two germline ends. The CDR3 totals 14 residues.

The chain links TRBV19 to TRBJ2-6; perhaps TRBD1 as D (6 bases). Germline CDR1 LNHDA, CDR2 SQIVND (reference sequence). The CDR3 sequence is 15 residues long. V dropped 8 bases and J dropped 4 bases, with 15 bases sitting between them. This chain's CDR3 is CASRTTGSGANVLTF. The CDR3 DNA sequence: TGTGCCAGTCGTACTACAGGGTCAGGGGCCAACGTCCTGACTTTC.

As for this clone: This CDR3 is also generated by other DNA sequences in the sample. The chain has TRBV30 and TRBJ2-3; 8 nucleotides match TRBD1. V dropped 3 bases and J dropped 3; count of bases not matched to a gene: 2. Germline V CDR1 and CDR2: GTSNPN, SVGIG (reference sequence). The CDR3 spans 13 residues. The CDR3 bases are TGTGCCTGGAGACAGGGGGGAACAGATACGCAGTATTTT. It encodes CAWRQGGTDTQYF. The entire variable domain, with the rest obtained from reference TRBV30 and TRBJ2-3, is as follows: SQTIHQWPATLVQPVGSPLSLECTVEGTSNPNLYWYRQAAGRGLQLLFYSVGIGQISSEVPQNLSASRPQDRQFILSSKKLLLSDSGFYLCAWRQGGTDTQYFGPGTRLTVL.

V gene TRBV9 combines with J gene TRBJ2-5; possible D gene TRBD2, 6 bases. The CDR3 contains 14 residues. The germline V and J ends were trimmed by 4 bases and 0 bases, with 10 bases remaining between them. The germline gives CDR1 SGDLS, CDR2 YYNGEE. CDR3 sequence: CASSSRTNQETQYF. The CDR3 nucleotides are TGTGCCAGCAGCTCACGGACTAACCAAGAGACCCAGTACTTC.

The chain recombines TRBV19 with TRBJ1-1; no clear D gene. V dropped 6 bases and J dropped 7 bases, with 12 bases sitting between them. CDR1 LNHDA and CDR2 SQIVND come from the germline V gene (reference sequence). CDR3 size: 12 residues. CDR3 sequence (DNA): TGTGCCAGTAGCCCCCGGGAGTTTGAAGCTTTCTTT. Protein product: CASSPREFEAFF.

J is TRBJ1-4 and V is TRBV2; TRBD1 matches 7 bases. Germline CDR1 is SNHLY and CDR2 is FYNNEI. The CDR3 spans 14 residues. The junction had 10 bases not matched to a gene; V was cut back by 7 bases and J by 8 bases. The CDR3 loop is CASTLSGGGEKLFF. CDR3 sequence (DNA): TGTGCCAGCACTTTATCAGGGGGAGGCGAAAAACTGTTTTTT.